The clone carrying this T cell receptor beta chain was counted a single time. Its antigen remains unknown. The record originates from a study of shared clonotypes between healthy human individuals. Study-wide points: Blood was the sole source, and tissue repertoires probably differ. Clonotype sharing across donors was expected to vary with sequencing depth.

The authors ran the assay at deep level. About 30,000 T cell genomes, or about 320 ng DNA, went into unsorted PBMC replicate PCRs. Profiling relied on immunoSEQ multiplex PCR, and the TCRdb table lists in-frame clones only, not all of them. Among 520,000 or so clones listed, 79% were seen once. The CDR3 consists of 14 residues. The germline V gene encodes CDR1 LNHDA and CDR2 SQIVND (reference sequence). Deletions cut 1 base from V and 4 bases from J, with 10 bases between. Sequenced sample: PBMCs. This chain joins TRBV19 and TRBJ1-2; possibly TRBD1 for D (5 bases). This clonotype was obtained from a woman in her forties in good health. Some clones in this sample may be carry-over from other donors' samples. CDR3: CASSIAAGSYGYTF. DNA of the CDR3: TGTGCCAGTAGTATAGCGGCAGGGAGCTATGGCTACACCTTC.